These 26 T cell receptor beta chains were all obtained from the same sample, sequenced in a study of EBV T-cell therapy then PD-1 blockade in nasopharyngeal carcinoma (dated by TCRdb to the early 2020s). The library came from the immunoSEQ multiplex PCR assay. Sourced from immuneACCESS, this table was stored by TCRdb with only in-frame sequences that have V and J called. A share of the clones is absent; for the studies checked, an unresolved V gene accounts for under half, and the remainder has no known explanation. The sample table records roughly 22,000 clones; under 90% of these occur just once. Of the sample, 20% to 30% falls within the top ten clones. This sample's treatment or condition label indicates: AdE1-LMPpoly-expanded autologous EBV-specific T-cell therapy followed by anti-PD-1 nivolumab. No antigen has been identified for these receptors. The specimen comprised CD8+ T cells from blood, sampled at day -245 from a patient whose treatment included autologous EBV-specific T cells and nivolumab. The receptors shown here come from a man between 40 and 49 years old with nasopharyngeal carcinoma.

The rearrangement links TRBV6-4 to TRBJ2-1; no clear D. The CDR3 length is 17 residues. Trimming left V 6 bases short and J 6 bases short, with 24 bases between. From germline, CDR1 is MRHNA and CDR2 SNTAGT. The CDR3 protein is CASRGPRASAPSNEQFF. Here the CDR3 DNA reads TGTGCCAGCAGGGGCCCTCGTGCGAGCGCCCCCAGCAATGAGCAGTTCTTC.

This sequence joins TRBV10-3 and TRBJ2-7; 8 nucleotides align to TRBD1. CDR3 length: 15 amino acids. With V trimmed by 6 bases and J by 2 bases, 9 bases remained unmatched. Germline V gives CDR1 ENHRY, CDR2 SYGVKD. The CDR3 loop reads CAISSTGGPTYEQYF. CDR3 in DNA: TGTGCCATCAGCTCCACAGGGGGTCCCACCTACGAGCAGTACTTC.

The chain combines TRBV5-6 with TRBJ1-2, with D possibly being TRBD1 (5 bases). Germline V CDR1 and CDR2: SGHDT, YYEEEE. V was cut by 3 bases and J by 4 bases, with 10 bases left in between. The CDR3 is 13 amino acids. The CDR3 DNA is TGTGCCAGCAGCTCAGTCAGGGTCTATGGCTACACCTTC. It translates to CASSSVRVYGYTF.

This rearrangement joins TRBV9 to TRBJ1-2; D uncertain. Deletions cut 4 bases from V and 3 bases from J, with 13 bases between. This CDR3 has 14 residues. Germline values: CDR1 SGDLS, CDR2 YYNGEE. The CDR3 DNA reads TGTGCCAGCAGCAACGGCCGGGAAGACTATGGCTACACCTTC. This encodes CASSNGREDYGYTF.

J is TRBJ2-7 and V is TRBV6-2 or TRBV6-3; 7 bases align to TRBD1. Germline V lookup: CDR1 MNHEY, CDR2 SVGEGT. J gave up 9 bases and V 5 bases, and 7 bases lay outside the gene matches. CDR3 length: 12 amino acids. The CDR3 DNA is TGTGCCAGCAGTCAGGACAGGATAAGGCAGTACTTC. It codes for CASSQDRIRQYF.

CDR3 protein: CASRWDSVREQYF. CDR3 DNA: TGTGCCAGCAGGTGGGACAGTGTACGAGAGCAGTACTTC. The chain couples TRBV6-5 to TRBJ2-7; TRBD1 aligns across 7 bases. This CDR3 has 13 amino acids. CDR1 and CDR2 from the germline V gene are MNHEY and SVGAGI. J lost 7 bases, V lost 6 bases, and 9 bases had no gene match.

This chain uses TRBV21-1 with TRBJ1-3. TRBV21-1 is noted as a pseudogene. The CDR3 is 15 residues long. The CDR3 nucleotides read TGTGCCAGCAGCATTTGGTTGTTCTCTGGAAACACCATATATTTT. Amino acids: CASSIWLFSGNTIYF.

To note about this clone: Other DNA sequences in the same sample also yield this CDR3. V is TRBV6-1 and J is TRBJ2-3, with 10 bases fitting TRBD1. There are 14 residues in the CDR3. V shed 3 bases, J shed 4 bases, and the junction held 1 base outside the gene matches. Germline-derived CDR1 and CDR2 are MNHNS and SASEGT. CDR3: CASSEGTGADTQYF. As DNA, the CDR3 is TGTGCCAGCAGTGAGGGGACAGGGGCAGATACGCAGTATTTT.

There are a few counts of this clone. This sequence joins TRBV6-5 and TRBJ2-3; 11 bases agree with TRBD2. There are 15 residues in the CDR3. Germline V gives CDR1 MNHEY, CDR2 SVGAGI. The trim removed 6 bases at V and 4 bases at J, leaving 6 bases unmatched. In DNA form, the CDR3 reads TGTGCCAGCAGGACTTTAGCGGGGGGGTCAGATACGCAGTATTTT. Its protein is CASRTLAGGSDTQYF.

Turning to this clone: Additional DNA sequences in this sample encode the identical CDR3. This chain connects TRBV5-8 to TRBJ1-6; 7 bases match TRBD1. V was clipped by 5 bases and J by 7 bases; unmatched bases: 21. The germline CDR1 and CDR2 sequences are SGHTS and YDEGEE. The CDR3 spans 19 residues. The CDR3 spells CASRTGFSGIGLQNSPLHF. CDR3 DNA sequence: TGTGCCAGCAGGACAGGGTTCTCGGGAATCGGCCTCCAGAATTCACCCCTCCACTTT.

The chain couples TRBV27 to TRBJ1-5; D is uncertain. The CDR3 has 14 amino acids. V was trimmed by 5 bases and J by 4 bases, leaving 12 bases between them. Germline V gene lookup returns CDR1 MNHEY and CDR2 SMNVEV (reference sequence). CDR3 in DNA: TGTGCCAGCAGTAGCATGCAGCCGAATCAGCCCCAGCATTTT. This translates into CASSSMQPNQPQHF.

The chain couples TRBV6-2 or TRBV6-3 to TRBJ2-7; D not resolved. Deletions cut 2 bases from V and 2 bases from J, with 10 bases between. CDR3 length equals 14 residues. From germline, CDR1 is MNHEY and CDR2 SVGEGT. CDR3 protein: CASSYGYRPYEQYF. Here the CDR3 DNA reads TGTGCCAGCAGTTACGGGTACAGACCCTACGAGCAGTACTTC.

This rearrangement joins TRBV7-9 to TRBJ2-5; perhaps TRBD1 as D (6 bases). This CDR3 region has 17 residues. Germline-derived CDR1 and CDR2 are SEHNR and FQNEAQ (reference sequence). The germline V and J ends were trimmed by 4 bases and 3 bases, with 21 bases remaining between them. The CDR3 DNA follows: TGTGCCAGCAGCTCACCCGCCGGGACATACCGTAAAGAGACCCAGTACTTC. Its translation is CASSSPAGTYRKETQYF.

CDR3 residues: CASSEGSSGANVLTF. The CDR3 DNA follows: TGTGCCAGCAGCGAGGGGAGCTCTGGGGCCAACGTCCTGACTTTC. The chain combines TRBV6-5 with TRBJ2-6; perhaps D is TRBD1 or TRBD2 (5 bases each). CDR1 MNHEY and CDR2 SVGAGI come from the germline V gene. The CDR3 runs to 15 residues. Trimming took 6 bases from V and 0 from J, leaving 9 bases between them.

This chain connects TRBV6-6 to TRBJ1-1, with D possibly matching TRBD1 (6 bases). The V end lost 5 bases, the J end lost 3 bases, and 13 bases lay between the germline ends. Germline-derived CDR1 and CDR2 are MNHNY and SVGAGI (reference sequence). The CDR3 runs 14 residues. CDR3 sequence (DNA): TGTGCCAGCAGTGCCCACAGGGCTGACACTGAAGCTTTCTTT. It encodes CASSAHRADTEAFF.

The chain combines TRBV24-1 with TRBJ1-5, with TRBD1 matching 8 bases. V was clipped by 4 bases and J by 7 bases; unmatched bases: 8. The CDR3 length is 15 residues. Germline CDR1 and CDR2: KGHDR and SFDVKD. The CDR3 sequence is CATSESTGARQPQHF. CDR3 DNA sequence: TGTGCCACCAGTGAGTCGACAGGGGCAAGGCAGCCCCAGCATTTT.

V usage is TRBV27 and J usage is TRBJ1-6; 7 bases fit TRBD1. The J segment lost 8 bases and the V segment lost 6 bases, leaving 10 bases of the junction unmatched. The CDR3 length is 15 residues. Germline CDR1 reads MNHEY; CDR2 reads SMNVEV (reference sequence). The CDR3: CASRPNRGRDSPLHF. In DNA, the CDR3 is TGTGCCAGCAGACCGAACAGGGGAAGAGATTCACCCCTCCACTTT.

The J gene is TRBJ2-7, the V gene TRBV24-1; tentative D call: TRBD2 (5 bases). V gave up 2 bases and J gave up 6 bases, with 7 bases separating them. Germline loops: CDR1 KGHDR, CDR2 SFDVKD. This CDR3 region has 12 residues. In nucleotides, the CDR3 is TGTGCCACCAGTGATTCGGGATCCGAGCAGTACTTC. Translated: CATSDSGSEQYF.

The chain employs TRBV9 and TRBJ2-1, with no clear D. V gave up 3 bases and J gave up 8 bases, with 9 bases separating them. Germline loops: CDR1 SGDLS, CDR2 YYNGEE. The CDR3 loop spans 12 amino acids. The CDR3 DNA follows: TGTGCCAGCAGCGGAAGCCGGCATGAGCAGTTCTTC. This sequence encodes CASSGSRHEQFF.

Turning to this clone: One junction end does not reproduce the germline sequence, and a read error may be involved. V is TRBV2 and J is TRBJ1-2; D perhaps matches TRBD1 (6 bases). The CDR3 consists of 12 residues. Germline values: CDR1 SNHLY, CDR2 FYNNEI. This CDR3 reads CASWGGVYGHTF. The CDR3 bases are TGTGCCAGCTGGGGGGGCGTTTATGGCCACACCTTC.

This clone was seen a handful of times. CDR3 sequence reads: CASSASQGKYEQYF. The CDR3 DNA reads as TGTGCCAGCAGCGCTTCACAGGGTAAATACGAGCAGTACTTC. The rearrangement uses TRBV9 and TRBJ2-7; tentatively, D is TRBD1 (6 bases). This CDR3 is built from 14 residues. Germline CDR1 is SGDLS and CDR2 is YYNGEE. V was shortened by 3 bases and J by 4 bases, with 14 bases between the two germline ends.

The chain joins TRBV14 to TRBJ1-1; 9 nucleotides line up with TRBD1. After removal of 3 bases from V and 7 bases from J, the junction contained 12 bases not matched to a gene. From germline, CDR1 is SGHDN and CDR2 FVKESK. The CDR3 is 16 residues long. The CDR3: CASSHHPGQGRFEAFF. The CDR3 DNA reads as TGTGCCAGCAGCCATCACCCGGGACAGGGAAGATTTGAAGCTTTCTTT.

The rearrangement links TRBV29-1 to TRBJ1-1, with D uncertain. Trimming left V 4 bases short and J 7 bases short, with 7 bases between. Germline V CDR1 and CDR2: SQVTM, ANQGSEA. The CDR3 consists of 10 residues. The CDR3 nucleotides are TGCAGCGTTGTCCTTAATGAAGCTTTCTTT. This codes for CSVVLNEAFF.

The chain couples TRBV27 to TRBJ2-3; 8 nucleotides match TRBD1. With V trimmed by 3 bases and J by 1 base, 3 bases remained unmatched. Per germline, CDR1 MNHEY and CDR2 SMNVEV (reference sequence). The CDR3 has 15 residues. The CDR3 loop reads CASSFETGGTDTQYF. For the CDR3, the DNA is TGTGCCAGCAGTTTCGAGACAGGGGGCACAGATACGCAGTATTTT.

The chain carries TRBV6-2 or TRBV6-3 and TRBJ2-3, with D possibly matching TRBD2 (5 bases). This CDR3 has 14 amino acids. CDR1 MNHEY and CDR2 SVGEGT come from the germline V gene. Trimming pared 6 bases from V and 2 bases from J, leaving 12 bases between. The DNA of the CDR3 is TGTGCCAGCAGCTCCGGGATTTCCACAGATACGCAGTATTTT. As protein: CASSSGISTDTQYF.

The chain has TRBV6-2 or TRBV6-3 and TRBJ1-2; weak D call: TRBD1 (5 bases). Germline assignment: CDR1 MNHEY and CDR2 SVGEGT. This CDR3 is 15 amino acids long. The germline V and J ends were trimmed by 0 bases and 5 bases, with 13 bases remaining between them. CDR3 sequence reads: CASSYSTDRRYGYTF. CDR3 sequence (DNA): TGTGCCAGCAGTTACTCGACAGACCGGCGTTATGGCTACACCTTC.